A selection of T cell receptor beta chains follows, all from one sample in a study of cytomegalovirus exposure and HLA in healthy donors. Sequencing used immunoSEQ multiplex PCR; TCRdb keeps in-frame clones, though not all of them. The sample has under 300,000 clones; approximately 90% are singletons. The sample taken for sequencing was PBMCs. These receptors were obtained from a man aged 35 to 55 in good health and CMV-seropositive. Each CDR3 is given with its conserved first and last residue. A D gene is named only where the DNA matches it firmly. For some rows the clone size is stated as once, few or many, or as a class when expanded; others skip it.

D gene | J gene | clone size | V gene | CDR3 protein | CDR3 DNA
- | TRBJ2-7 | - | TRBV5-1 | CASSSDGYDEQYF | TGCGCCAGCAGCTCCGACGGGTACGACGAGCAGTACTTC
TRBD2 | TRBJ2-2 | - | TRBV19 | CASNREGMTGELFF | TGTGCCAGTAATCGGGAGGGAATGACCGGGGAGCTGTTTTTT
- | TRBJ2-1 | once | TRBV7-6 | CASSLGLTNEQFF | TGTGCCAGCAGCCTAGGACTAACCAATGAGCAGTTCTTC
- | TRBJ1-4 | - | TRBV9 | CASSVESLAEKLFF | TGTGCCAGCAGCGTAGAATCCCTGGCTGAAAAACTGTTTTTT
TRBD1 | TRBJ1-2 | - | TRBV11-2 | CASLRTGDLGYTF | TGTGCCAGCCTACGGACAGGAGATCTTGGCTACACCTTC
TRBD1 | TRBJ1-1 | - | TRBV28 | CASTGQGDTEAFF | TGTGCCAGCACCGGACAGGGGGACACTGAAGCTTTCTTT
- | TRBJ2-7 | - | TRBV4-2 | CASSQAGVGYEQYF | TGTGCCAGCAGCCAAGCGGGAGTCGGCTACGAGCAGTACTTC
- | TRBJ1-6 | - | TRBV19 | CASSLSRGSPLHF | TGTGCCAGTAGTTTATCGAGGGGGTCACCCCTCCACTTT
TRBD2 | TRBJ2-7 | - | TRBV27 | CASSLSGFSYEQYF | TGTGCCAGCAGCCTTAGCGGGTTCTCCTACGAGCAGTACTTC
TRBD2 | TRBJ2-7 | - | TRBV11-2 | CASSFGLDFYEQYF | TGTGCCAGCAGCTTCGGACTAGATTTCTACGAGCAGTACTTC
TRBD2 | TRBJ2-7 | - | TRBV6-5 | CASSSTSPSYEQYF | TGTGCCAGCAGTTCGACTAGCCCCTCCTACGAGCAGTACTTC
TRBD2 | TRBJ2-3 | - | TRBV5-1 | CASGRSATDTQYF | TGCGCCTCCGGGAGGTCAGCCACAGATACGCAGTATTTT
TRBD2 | TRBJ2-3 | - | TRBV5-6 | CASSLGTSIHTQYF | TGTGCCAGCAGCTTAGGGACTAGCATACATACGCAGTATTTT
- | TRBJ2-7 | - | TRBV7-2 | CASSSRGRASEQYF | TGTGCCAGCAGCTCAAGGGGGAGGGCCAGCGAGCAGTACTTC
TRBD2 | TRBJ2-1 | - | TRBV5-1 | CASSPGMSGIDEQFF | TGCGCCAGCAGCCCGGGGATGAGCGGGATCGATGAGCAGTTCTTC
TRBD2 | TRBJ2-1 | once | TRBV4-3 | CASSQLRASGRNEQFF | TGCGCCAGCAGCCAGCTAAGGGCTAGCGGGAGAAATGAGCAGTTCTTC
TRBD1 | TRBJ2-1 | - | TRBV29-1 | CSVNPGQGAWEQFF | TGCAGCGTCAACCCGGGACAGGGGGCGTGGGAGCAGTTCTTC
- | TRBJ2-7 | - | TRBV27 | CASSLGSGVVYEQYF | TGTGCCAGCAGTTTAGGGTCGGGAGTAGTCTACGAGCAGTACTTC
TRBD2 | TRBJ2-5 | - | TRBV27 | CASTITGASGKETQYF | TGTGCCAGCACCATTACGGGGGCTAGCGGGAAAGAGACCCAGTACTTC
- | TRBJ1-1 | - | TRBV2 | CASRPREANTEAFF | TGTGCCAGCAGGCCACGGGAGGCGAACACTGAAGCTTTCTTT
- | TRBJ2-3 | - | TRBV7-8 | CASSLSDTQYF | TGTGCCAGCAGCTTATCGGATACGCAGTATTTT
- | TRBJ1-1 | - | TRBV6-5 | CASDQGSTEAFF | TGTGCCAGCGATCAGGGTAGTACTGAAGCTTTCTTT
TRBD1 | TRBJ1-1 | - | TRBV19 | CASLRQGGRNTEAFF | TGTGCCAGTTTAAGACAGGGGGGGCGGAACACTGAAGCTTTCTTT
- | TRBJ2-1 | - | TRBV7-6 | CASSLAAGLHEQFF | TGTGCCAGCAGCTTAGCGGCGGGACTTCATGAGCAGTTCTTC
- | TRBJ2-7 | - | TRBV27 | CASSSPQGSLEQYF | TGTGCCAGCAGTTCCCCACAGGGATCCCTCGAGCAGTACTTC
- | TRBJ1-1 | few | TRBV5-1 | CASSPGRGDTEAFF | TGCGCCAGCAGCCCTGGACGGGGGGACACTGAAGCTTTCTTT
TRBD2 | TRBJ2-3 | - | TRBV7-2 | CASSLGPAGLSTDTQYF | TGTGCCAGCAGCTTAGGTCCAGCGGGGCTTAGCACAGATACGCAGTATTTT
- | TRBJ2-7 | - | TRBV7-9 | CASSLEVQGYEQYF | TGTGCCAGCAGCTTAGAGGTTCAGGGGTACGAGCAGTACTTC
- | TRBJ2-7 | - | TRBV5-1 | CASSSDSNLYEQYF | TGCGCCAGCAGCTCGGACAGTAACCTCTACGAGCAGTACTTC
- | TRBJ2-3 | - | TRBV5-4 | CASSPPSTDTQYF | TGTGCCAGCAGCCCTCCTAGCACAGATACGCAGTATTTT
- | TRBJ1-5 | - | TRBV6-5 | CASSYGAGNQPQHF | TGTGCCAGCAGTTATGGGGCGGGCAATCAGCCCCAGCATTTT
TRBD2 | TRBJ2-7 | - | TRBV9 | CASSTRQPTSGVSYEQYF | TGTGCCAGCAGCACCCGACAGCCTACTAGCGGGGTCTCCTACGAGCAGTACTTC
- | TRBJ2-7 | - | TRBV7-9 | CASSPTTGTGTYEQYF | TGTGCCAGCAGCCCGACAACCGGGACTGGTACCTACGAGCAGTACTTC
- | TRBJ1-5 | - | TRBV4-1 | CASSLRPPGGNQPQHF | TGCGCCAGCAGCCTACGACCCCCGGGAGGCAATCAGCCCCAGCATTTT
- | TRBJ1-1 | once | TRBV11-2 | CASSLEGWGLNTEAFF | TGTGCCAGCAGCTTAGAGGGCTGGGGGCTAAACACTGAAGCTTTCTTT
- | TRBJ1-1 | few | TRBV10-3 | CAISEWGVTGTEAFF | TGTGCCATCAGTGAGTGGGGGGTGACGGGCACTGAAGCTTTCTTT
TRBD2 | TRBJ2-1 | - | TRBV7-9 | CASSGTSGRWYNEQFF | TGTGCCAGCAGTGGGACTAGCGGGAGGTGGTACAATGAGCAGTTCTTC
- | TRBJ1-5 | once | TRBV6-5 | CASKPHTGSNQPQHF | TGTGCCAGCAAACCACATACAGGGTCTAATCAGCCCCAGCATTTT
- | TRBJ1-5 | once | TRBV7-3 | CASSLGGTQPQHF | TGTGCCAGCAGCTTAGGGGGGACCCAGCCCCAGCATTTT
- | TRBJ2-1 | - | TRBV19 | CASSPGLGYNEQFF | TGTGCCAGTAGCCCGGGACTGGGGTACAATGAGCAGTTCTTC
TRBD2 | TRBJ2-7 | - | TRBV7-9 | CASSWRTSGAYEQYF | TGTGCCAGCAGCTGGCGGACTAGCGGGGCCTACGAGCAGTACTTC
- | TRBJ1-4 | - | TRBV11-2 | CASSLSREPRKEKLFF | TGTGCCAGCAGCCTGTCTCGAGAGCCCAGGAAGGAAAAACTGTTTTTT
TRBD2 | TRBJ2-7 | - | TRBV7-2 | CASSSTREAPYEQYF | TGTGCCAGCAGCTCTACCCGGGAGGCCCCCTACGAGCAGTACTTC
TRBD1 | TRBJ2-7 | once | TRBV7-9 | CASSFIRQGAYEQYF | TGTGCCAGCAGCTTTATTCGGCAGGGGGCCTACGAGCAGTACTTC
TRBD2 | TRBJ2-7 | - | TRBV5-1 | CASSANPMASGSYEQYF | TGCGCCAGCAGCGCCAACCCCATGGCTAGCGGTTCCTACGAGCAGTACTTC
- | TRBJ2-2 | few | TRBV28 | CASSFGGAGNTGELFF | TGTGCCAGCAGTTTTGGCGGGGCAGGGAACACCGGGGAGCTGTTTTTT
TRBD1 | TRBJ1-4 | - | TRBV4-2 | CASSTTRQGALGEKLFF | TGTGCCAGCAGCACAACCCGACAGGGGGCGCTTGGTGAAAAACTGTTTTTT
TRBD2 | TRBJ2-3 | - | TRBV9 | CASSSPGLAGTTDTQYF | TGTGCCAGCAGCTCCCCGGGACTAGCGGGGACCACAGATACGCAGTATTTT
TRBD1 | TRBJ1-2 | few | TRBV30 | CARDRRTEGYTF | TGTGCCCGGGACAGGCGGACGGAAGGCTACACCTTC
- | TRBJ1-5 | - | TRBV7-9 | CSSSLVGALQPQHF | TGTTCCAGCAGCTTAGTAGGGGCCCTCCAGCCCCAGCATTTT
- | TRBJ1-6 | - | TRBV9 | CASSPTAPGDSPLHF | TGTGCCAGCAGCCCCACGGCTCCCGGGGATTCACCCCTCCACTTT
- | TRBJ1-1 | once | TRBV7-9 | CASSLIAAKNTEAFF | TGTGCCAGCAGCTTAATAGCGGCTAAGAACACTGAAGCTTTCTTT
- | TRBJ2-2 | once | TRBV2 | CASSVASNTGELFF | TGTGCCAGCAGTGTGGCTTCGAACACCGGGGAGCTGTTTTTT
- | TRBJ1-2 | - | TRBV5-4 | CASSPVNNRAPGYGYTF | TGTGCCAGCAGCCCCGTAAATAACAGGGCTCCTGGCTATGGCTACACCTTC
TRBD2 | TRBJ2-7 | - | TRBV6-4 | CASLGQREGISEQYF | TGTGCCAGCCTGGGCCAGCGGGAGGGTATTAGCGAGCAGTACTTC
TRBD1 | TRBJ1-5 | once | TRBV2 | CASSGTGGHNQPQHF | TGTGCCAGCAGTGGAACAGGGGGCCACAATCAGCCCCAGCATTTT
TRBD2 | TRBJ2-1 | - | TRBV28 | CASREGLAGANEQFF | TGTGCCAGTAGGGAGGGACTAGCGGGAGCCAATGAGCAGTTCTTC
TRBD1 | TRBJ1-1 | - | TRBV14 | CASSQGQGFYALNTEAFF | TGTGCCAGCAGCCAAGGACAGGGTTTTTACGCTCTGAACACTGAAGCTTTCTTT
- | TRBJ2-4 | - | TRBV27 | CASSSPRGLDIQYF | TGTGCCAGCAGTTCCCCCCGAGGGCTGGACATTCAGTACTTC
TRBD2 | TRBJ2-1 | - | TRBV2 | CASSPVLAGNEQFF | TGTGCCAGCAGCCCTGTACTAGCGGGGAATGAGCAGTTCTTC